These T cell receptor beta chains were read from a single sample in a study of T-cell reconstitution after alpha-beta-depleted transplantation in children. TCRdb re-called the PCR reads with MiXCR, one entry per CDR3 protein. The sample includes more than 40,000 distinct CDR3 sequences, about 50% of them seen just once. The sequences come from peripheral blood, collected before TCRalphabeta/CD19-depleted stem cell transplant. The receptors come from a boy in the first two years of life with SCID, due to receive a stem cell transplant. CDR3s include the opening cysteine and the closing phenylalanine or tryptophan. D genes are given only for firm matches. Rows give clone size only sometimes, using once, few, many, or a class for an expanded clone.

once,TRBV5-1,TRBJ1-5,TRBD1,CASRDRDVSNQPQHF,TGCGCCAGCAGGGACAGGGATGTTAGCAATCAGCCCCAGCATTTT
.,TRBV5-1,TRBJ1-1,TRBD1,CASSNPGTANTEAFF,TGCGCCAGCAGCAACCCCGGGACAGCGAACACTGAAGCTTTCTTT
few,TRBV20-1,TRBJ1-2,.,CSVGLYGYTF,TGCAGTGTAGGGCTCTATGGCTACACCTTC
few,TRBV27,TRBJ2-7,.,CASKFYGGNYEQYF,TGTGCCAGCAAGTTCTACGGGGGCAACTACGAGCAGTACTTC
.,TRBV7-8,TRBJ2-3,.,CASSLSGQRLDTQYF,TGTGCCAGCAGCTTAAGTGGGCAGAGACTAGATACGCAGTATTTT
.,TRBV7-3,TRBJ2-2,.,CASRHANTGELFF,TGTGCCAGCAGACACGCTAACACCGGGGAGCTGTTTTTT
.,TRBV4-1,TRBJ2-7,.,CASSQDRTALSSYEQYF,TGCGCCAGCAGCCAAGATCGCACTGCGTTGAGCTCCTACGAGCAGTACTTC
.,TRBV5-1,TRBJ1-5,.,CASSAGPEANQPQHF,TGCGCCAGCAGTGCGGGACCTGAGGCGAATCAGCCCCAGCATTTT
.,TRBV5-5,TRBJ2-5,.,CASSLASGKETQYF,TGTGCCAGCAGCTTGGCCTCAGGGAAAGAGACCCAGTACTTC
few,TRBV5-1,TRBJ2-3,.,CASSYTDTQYF,TGCGCCAGCAGCTACACAGATACGCAGTATTTT
few,TRBV20-1,TRBJ1-1,.,CSARSRPGAEAFF,TGCAGTGCTAGATCCCGCCCTGGCGCTGAAGCTTTCTTT